These 2 T cell receptor beta chains originate from one sample sequenced in a study of blood T cell repertoires in COVID-19. Using immunoSEQ multiplex PCR, the repertoire was profiled, and TCRdb retains in-frame clones only, with some absent. The sample yields about 120,000 clones, about 70% seen once. Source material: peripheral blood. All receptors derive from a woman between 65 and 79 years old with acute or convalescent COVID-19.

This chain connects TRBV21-1 to TRBJ2-5; the D call in the table, TRBD2, was not verified against the DNA. TRBV21-1 is a pseudogene. The CDR3 is 20 amino acids. CDR3 coding DNA: TGTGCCAGCAGCAAACCCAAGGGGCTAGCGGGGGGGCCCGACTGGGAGACCCAGTACTTC. Translation: CASSKPKGLAGGPDWETQYF.

V is TRBV3-1 (or the pseudogene TRBV3-2) and J is TRBJ2-7; TRBD2 aligns across 7 bases. Trimming removed 4 bases from V and 0 bases from J; junction bases left unmatched: 3. The CDR3 runs to 14 residues. The germline gives CDR1 LGHDT, CDR2 YNNKEL (reference sequence). CDR3 sequence (DNA): TGTGCCAGCAGCCCCAGCGGGAACTCCTACGAGCAGTACTTC. Its translation: CASSPSGNSYEQYF.